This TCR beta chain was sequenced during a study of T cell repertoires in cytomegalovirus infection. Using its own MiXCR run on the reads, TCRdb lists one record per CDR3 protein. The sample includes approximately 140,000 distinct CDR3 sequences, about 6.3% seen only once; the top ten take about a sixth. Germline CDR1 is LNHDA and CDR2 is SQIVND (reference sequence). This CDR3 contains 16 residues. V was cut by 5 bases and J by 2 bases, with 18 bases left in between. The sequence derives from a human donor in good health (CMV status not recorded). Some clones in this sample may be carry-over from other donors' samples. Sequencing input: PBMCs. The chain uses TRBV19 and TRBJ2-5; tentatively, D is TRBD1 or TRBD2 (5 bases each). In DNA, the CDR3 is TGTGCCAGTAGTCCTGAAAGGGGAGTACGACAAGAGACCCAGTACTTC. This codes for CASSPERGVRQETQYF.